These 26 T cell receptor beta chains were sequenced from one sample in a study of technical replicates of blood from several donors. Clones were sequenced by immunoSEQ multiplex PCR, and TCRdb holds only the in-frame ones, with some missing. The sample holds about 14,000 clones; roughly 84% are singletons and the top ten take roughly a tenth. The sample was PBMCs. These TCRs come from a human donor in good health.

This chain joins TRBV28 and TRBJ1-5; D is perhaps TRBD1 (6 bases). The CDR3 is made up of 15 amino acids. Trimming took off 3 bases at V and 6 bases at J, with 15 bases between the two ends. Germline lookup yields CDR1 MDHEN and CDR2 SYDVKM. CDR3 coding DNA: TGTGCCAGCAGTTTGGGGGGGGGCAGAGGTCAGCCCCAGCATTTT. Translation gives CASSLGGGRGQPQHF.

The chain links TRBV2 to TRBJ2-3, with a tentative D call TRBD2 (6 bases). Trimming removed 6 bases from V and 8 bases from J, with 21 bases in between. This CDR3 is built from 15 residues. Germline values: CDR1 SNHLY, CDR2 FYNNEI. CDR3 coding DNA: TGTGCCAGCAGGAAGACCGGGACTCACGTGGGTACGCAGTATTTT. Amino acids: CASRKTGTHVGTQYF.

The CDR3 sequence: CSVLGQMNTEAFF. Written as DNA, the CDR3 is TGCAGCGTCCTGGGACAGATGAACACTGAAGCTTTCTTT. The gene calls are TRBV29-1 and TRBJ1-1; the match to TRBD1 covers 7 bases. Germline-derived CDR1 and CDR2 are SQVTM and ANQGSEA. The CDR3 covers 13 residues. J gave up 0 bases and V 6 bases, and 4 bases lay outside the gene matches.

This clone was counted between two and nine times. The chain recombines TRBV19 with TRBJ1-5, with D uncertain. V lost 5 bases and J lost 4, with 9 bases in between. Germline lookup yields CDR1 LNHDA and CDR2 SQIVND (reference sequence). There are 13 residues in the CDR3. This CDR3 is CASSWAKNQPQHF. The CDR3 nucleotides read TGTGCCAGTAGTTGGGCTAAAAATCAGCCCCAGCATTTT.

This clone has only one observation. The rearrangement uses TRBV6-4 and TRBJ2-5; the D gene is possibly TRBD1 (6 bases). The germline V and J ends were trimmed by 3 bases and 4 bases, with 9 bases remaining between them. CDR3 length: 13 amino acids. Looked up from germline, CDR1 is MRHNA and CDR2 is SNTAGT. The CDR3 nucleotides read TGTGCCAGCAGTGATCAAGGGGGAGAGACCCAGTACTTC. Translated, it gives CASSDQGGETQYF.

This sequence joins TRBV19 and TRBJ1-4; possibly TRBD1 for D (6 bases). V shed 5 bases and J shed 3 bases, with 13 bases lying between them. Germline CDR1 LNHDA, CDR2 SQIVND (reference sequence). This CDR3 comprises 15 residues. CDR3 in DNA: TGTGCCAGTAGTCAAACAGGGTCGGCTAATGAAAAACTGTTTTTT. It codes for CASSQTGSANEKLFF. Together with reference TRBV19 and TRBJ1-4, the CDR3 gives the full variable domain: DGGITQSPKYLFRKEGQNVTLSCEQNLNHDAMYWYRQDPGQGLRLIYYSQIVNDFQKGDIAEGYSVSREKKESFPLTVTSAQKNPTAFYLCASSQTGSANEKLFFGSGTQLSVL.

This clone has just one count. The rearrangement joins TRBV20-1 to TRBJ1-2, with TRBD1 as a possible D gene (6 bases). V lost 3 bases and J 8 bases, leaving 10 bases between the germline ends. The CDR3 spans 11 residues. Germline loops: CDR1 DFQATT, CDR2 SNEGSKA (reference sequence). The CDR3 DNA reads TGCAGTGCTAGTGGGAGGGGGGGCTACACCTTC. Protein: CSASGRGGYTF.

This chain connects TRBV9 to TRBJ2-7; 8 bases fit TRBD2. The germline CDR1 and CDR2 sequences are SGDLS and YYNGEE. V dropped 4 bases and J dropped 2; count of bases not matched to a gene: 17. The length of the CDR3 is 18 residues. The CDR3 spells CASSSRRGEQFGPYEQYF. DNA for the CDR3: TGTGCCAGCAGCTCCCGGCGGGGGGAGCAATTTGGACCCTACGAGCAGTACTTC.

This clone was seen a few times. V and J are TRBV11-3 and TRBJ1-5; weak D call: TRBD1 (5 bases). Trimming took off 1 base at V and 1 base at J, with 8 bases between the two ends. The length of the CDR3 is 15 residues. Germline CDR1 reads SGHNT; CDR2 reads YENEEA. The CDR3 region is CASSLVQGSNQPQHF. The CDR3 DNA is TGTGCCAGCAGCTTAGTTCAGGGAAGCAATCAGCCCCAGCATTTT.

This chain links TRBV28 with TRBJ1-5, with a tentative D call TRBD1 (6 bases). V gave up 5 bases and J gave up 4 bases, with 9 bases separating them. Germline lookup yields CDR1 MDHEN and CDR2 SYDVKM. The CDR3 runs to 13 residues. This CDR3 reads CASSPTGNQPQHF. CDR3 nucleotides: TGTGCCAGCAGTCCTACAGGGAATCAGCCCCAGCATTTT.

The V call is TRBV6-1, the J call TRBJ2-7; D call uncertain. CDR1 and CDR2 from the germline V gene are MNHNS and SASEGT. The V end lost 3 bases, the J end lost 0 bases, and 6 bases lay between the germline ends. CDR3 length: 13 residues. Here the CDR3 reads CASSDRHSYEQYF. CDR3 nucleotides: TGTGCCAGCAGTGACAGGCACTCCTACGAGCAGTACTTC.

V is TRBV19 and J is TRBJ1-5; possibly TRBD1 for D (6 bases). V lost 5 bases, J lost 4 bases, and 27 bases lay in between. The CDR3 is made up of 19 amino acids. CDR1 is LNHDA and CDR2 is SQIVND in the germline V gene (reference sequence). The CDR3 reads CASSLAGYRLSRGNQPQHF. The CDR3 DNA reads as TGTGCCAGTAGTCTCGCAGGGTACAGGTTGTCGAGGGGGAATCAGCCCCAGCATTTT.

The rearrangement links TRBV19 to TRBJ2-5, with D perhaps matching TRBD1 (5 bases). V was cut by 10 bases and J by 4 bases, with 16 bases left in between. This CDR3 spans 13 amino acids. Germline V CDR1 and CDR2: LNHDA, SQIVND (reference sequence). The CDR3 coding sequence is TGTGCCACACTGCAGGGCTGGGGAGAGACCCAGTACTTC. Amino acid sequence: CATLQGWGETQYF.

The CDR3 nucleotides are TGTGCCAGTAGTATAGCTGCGGCCCCCGGGGCCCAGTACTTC. Protein product: CASSIAAAPGAQYF. The gene calls are TRBV19 and TRBJ2-5; perhaps TRBD2 as D (5 bases). V lost 1 base, J lost 9 bases, and 15 bases lay in between. Germline CDR1 and CDR2: LNHDA and SQIVND (reference sequence). The CDR3 consists of 14 residues.

A single count supports this clone. The V call is TRBV7-6, the J call TRBJ2-7; 12 nucleotides match TRBD2. Germline CDR1 reads SGHVS; CDR2 reads FNYEAQ. V gave up 5 bases and J gave up 11 bases; unmatched junction bases: 10. This CDR3 spans 14 amino acids. The CDR3, as DNA: TGTGCCAGCAGCGCAAGACTAGCGGGAGTTTTAGAGTACTTC. As protein: CASSARLAGVLEYF. Filled out from reference TRBV7-6 and TRBJ2-7, the complete variable domain reads GAGVSQSPRYKVTKRGQDVALRCDPISGHVSLYWYRQALGQGPEFLTYFNYEAQQDKSGLPNDRFSAERPEGSISTLTIQRTEQRDSAMYRCASSARLAGVLEYFGPGTRLTVT.

This clone has just a few counts. The chain links TRBV13 to TRBJ1-1; TRBD1 aligns across 10 bases. The CDR3 extends over 18 amino acids. Trimming at V came to 5 bases and at J to 1 base, leaving 13 bases not matched to a gene. Germline V gene sequence: CDR1 PRHDT, CDR2 FYEKMQ (reference sequence). The DNA of the CDR3 is TGTGCCAGCAGCCATTGGATGATCCGGGACAGGGGGAACACTGAAGCTTTCTTT. Its protein product is CASSHWMIRDRGNTEAFF. The full variable domain, completed using reference TRBV13 and TRBJ1-1, is AAGVIQSPRHLIKEKRETATLKCYPIPRHDTVYWYQQGPGQDPQFLISFYEKMQSDKGSIPDRFSAQQFSDYHSELNMSSLELGDSALYFCASSHWMIRDRGNTEAFFGQGTRLTVV.

V usage is TRBV6-5 and J usage is TRBJ1-5; D might be TRBD1 (6 bases). The germline V gene encodes CDR1 MNHEY and CDR2 SVGAGI. This CDR3 has 16 residues. V shed 4 bases and J shed 2 bases, with 15 bases lying between them. CDR3 region: CASSLQGAGGNQPQHF. The DNA of the CDR3 is TGTGCCAGCAGTTTACAGGGTGCCGGGGGCAATCAGCCCCAGCATTTT.

The rearrangement joins TRBV6-5 to TRBJ2-5; 9 positions match TRBD1. With 5 bases clipped from V and 4 bases from J, the junction kept 5 bases outside the gene matches. The CDR3 contains 14 residues. In germline, CDR1 is MNHEY, CDR2 SVGAGI. The CDR3 sequence is CASSQGTGPETQYF. CDR3 bases: TGTGCCAGCAGTCAAGGGACAGGGCCAGAGACCCAGTACTTC.

The chain links TRBV6-5 to TRBJ1-6, with a possible D match to TRBD1 (6 bases). The ends were cut back, 7 bases at V and 7 bases at J, with 11 bases in the middle. CDR3 length: 13 residues. Germline V gene data show CDR1 as MNHEY and CDR2 as SVGAGI. For the CDR3, the DNA is TGTGCCAGCACACAGGGCGAGAATTCACCCCTCCACTTT. Protein product: CASTQGENSPLHF.

The chain joins TRBV5-6 to TRBJ2-1, with 7 bases identical to TRBD1. The CDR3 runs to 13 residues. After removal of 4 bases from V and 5 bases from J, the junction contained 3 bases not matched to a gene. CDR1 SGHDT and CDR2 YYEEEE come from the germline V gene. The CDR3 DNA sequence: TGTGCCAGCAGCATGACAGGGAACAATGAGCAGTTCTTC. Translated: CASSMTGNNEQFF.

In its sample, this clone is medium-sized. V gene TRBV27 combines with J gene TRBJ2-7; TRBD2 might be the D (5 bases). This CDR3 is built from 13 residues. CDR1 MNHEY and CDR2 SMNVEV come from the germline V gene (reference sequence). Trimming left V 6 bases short and J 7 bases short, with 16 bases between. CDR3 nucleotide sequence: TGTGCCAGCAGCCCCACGAGCGCGGGTGAGCAGTACTTC. Amino acids: CASSPTSAGEQYF.

This sequence joins TRBV6-4 and TRBJ1-1; D is unresolved. CDR3 length equals 13 residues. Germline-derived CDR1 and CDR2 are MRHNA and SNTAGT. V lost 4 bases, J lost 1 base, and 7 bases lay in between. Written as DNA, the CDR3 is TGTGCCAGCAGTGTCACTCGGAACACTGAAGCTTTCTTT. This translates into CASSVTRNTEAFF.

The rearrangement joins TRBV27 to TRBJ1-4; D is possibly TRBD1 (5 bases). This CDR3 contains 14 residues. Trimming pared 9 bases from V and 8 bases from J, leaving 19 bases between. Germline CDR1 is MNHEY and CDR2 is SMNVEV (reference sequence). Here the CDR3 DNA reads TGTGCCAGTGGGGGGTCGGGGCTGGGGGAAAAACTGTTTTTT. This codes for CASGGSGLGEKLFF. Variable domain in full (rest from reference TRBV27 and TRBJ1-4): EAQVTQNPRYLITVTGKKLTVTCSQNMNHEYMSWYRQDPGLGLRQIYYSMNVEVTDKGDVPEGYKVSRKEKRNFPLILESPSPNQTSLYFCASGGSGLGEKLFFGSGTQLSVL.

The chain is built from TRBV7-9 and TRBJ2-7; 10 bases map to TRBD2. V was pared by 3 bases and J by 5 bases, with 7 bases of the junction left unmatched. In germline, CDR1 is SEHNR, CDR2 FQNEAQ (reference sequence). The CDR3 has 15 residues. This chain's CDR3 is CASSFTLAGDNEQYF. DNA of the CDR3: TGTGCCAGCAGCTTTACGCTAGCGGGAGATAACGAGCAGTACTTC.

The chain links TRBV6-1 to TRBJ2-2, with TRBD2 matching 10 bases. The germline V gene encodes CDR1 MNHNS and CDR2 SASEGT. CDR3 size: 17 residues. V shed 4 bases and J 8 bases; nucleotides not matched to a gene: 13. Here the CDR3 DNA reads TGTGCCAGCAGTGGCTTAGCGGGAGGCCCCTCAGAAGGGGAGCTGTTTTTT. This gives the protein CASSGLAGGPSEGELFF.

V gene TRBV27 combines with J gene TRBJ2-5; perhaps TRBD1 as D (5 bases). V was trimmed by 7 bases and J by 5 bases, leaving 20 bases between them. CDR3 length equals 15 residues. The germline CDR1 and CDR2 sequences are MNHEY and SMNVEV (reference sequence). The CDR3 reads CASTLRPRAGETQYF. The CDR3 DNA reads TGTGCCAGCACCCTTCGCCCCAGGGCCGGTGAGACCCAGTACTTC.